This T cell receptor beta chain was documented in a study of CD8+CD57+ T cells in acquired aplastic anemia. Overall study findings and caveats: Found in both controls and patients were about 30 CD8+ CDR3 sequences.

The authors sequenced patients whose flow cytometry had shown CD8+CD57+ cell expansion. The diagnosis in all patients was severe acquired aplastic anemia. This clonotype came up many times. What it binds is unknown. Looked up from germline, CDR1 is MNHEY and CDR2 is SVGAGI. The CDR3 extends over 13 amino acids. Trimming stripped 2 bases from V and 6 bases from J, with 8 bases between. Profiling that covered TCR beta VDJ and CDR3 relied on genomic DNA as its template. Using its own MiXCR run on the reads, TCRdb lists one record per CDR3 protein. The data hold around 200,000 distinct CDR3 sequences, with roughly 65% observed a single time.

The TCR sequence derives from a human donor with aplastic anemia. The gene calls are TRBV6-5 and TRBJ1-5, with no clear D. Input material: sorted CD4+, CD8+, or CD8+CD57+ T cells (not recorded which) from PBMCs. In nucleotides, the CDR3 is TGTGCCAGCAGTTACGGGGAGGGTCAGCCCCAGCATTTT. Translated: CASSYGEGQPQHF.